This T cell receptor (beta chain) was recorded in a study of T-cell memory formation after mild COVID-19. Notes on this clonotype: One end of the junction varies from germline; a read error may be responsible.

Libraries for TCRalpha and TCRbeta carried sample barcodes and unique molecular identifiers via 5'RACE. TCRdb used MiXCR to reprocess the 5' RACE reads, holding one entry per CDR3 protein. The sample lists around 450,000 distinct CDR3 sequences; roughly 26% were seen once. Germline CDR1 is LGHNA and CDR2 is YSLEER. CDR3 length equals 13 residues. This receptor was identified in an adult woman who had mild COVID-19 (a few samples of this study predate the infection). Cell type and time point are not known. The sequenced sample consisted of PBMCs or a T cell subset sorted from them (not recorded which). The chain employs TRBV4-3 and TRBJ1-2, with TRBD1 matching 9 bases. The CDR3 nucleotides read TGCGCCAGCAGCAAAGACAGGGGGTTTGGCTACACCTTC. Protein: CASSKDRGFGYTF.